This T cell receptor beta chain originates from a study of identical twins (dated by TCRdb to 2016 to 2017). Background for the entire study: TCR alpha and beta repertoires from monozygotic twins, unrelated adults of various ages and cord blood were deep-sequenced to test whether fetal clonotypes persist. To rule out contamination, replicate twin experiments were performed at different times with different library preparation protocols. On the study overall, not on this receptor specifically: Fewer insertions were carried by abundant cord blood beta clonotypes, a similar but weaker trend appeared in young adult naive repertoires, and no such trend appeared in memory repertoires. Excess twin sharing in beta out-of-frame sequences was weaker because fewer shared sequences lowered the signal-to-noise ratio. Because the same donors could not be followed over many years, the conclusions depended on cross-sectional statistical analysis. Compared with coincidental sharing between unrelated individuals, an excess of low generation-probability sequences was observed among out-of-frame TCR alpha sequences shared between twins. Zero-insertion analyses could be partly confounded by invariant T cells such as MAIT and iNKT, although diverse VJ usage argued against such confounding for most clonotypes. In monozygotic twins, out-of-frame TCR alpha sharing was systematically underestimated by recombination models, although the models agreed with sharing between unrelated individuals.

Every donor was a healthy Caucasian. Three pairs of female monozygotic twins, all aged roughly 18 to 29 years, were included in the twin cohort. Miltenyi CD45RO+ enrichment and human naive T-cell isolation kits were used to isolate memory (CD45RO+) and naive T cells from PBMC. This clonotype was detected ten times or more. Its antigen remains unidentified. No quality values exist for individual bases; no much larger clone is one base distant. Libraries were prepared through 5' RACE. Sequencer: Illumina HiSeq 2000. Template switching added a universal primer binding site, and the final cDNA carried a unique molecular identifier that allowed TCR cDNA molecules to be counted accurately. First-strand cDNA for TCR alpha and beta chains was synthesized from specific primers in the conserved constant-segment region. To control for contamination, each cDNA library was double barcoded with a SMART-Mk sample barcode plus Illumina barcodes. TruSeq adapter sequences, together with Illumina sample barcodes, were added in two successive PCR steps. The TCR alpha and beta cDNA libraries were sequenced on the Illumina HiSeq platform using custom primers. The source study handled its data this way. Raw reads were processed with MiGEC to extract unique molecular identifiers, and MiXCR was used to determine CDR3 positions. Recombination models were inferred per individual with the repgenHMM and IGoR tools using an EM algorithm. Shared clonotype analysis was performed with the tcR package in R, normalizing sharing by the product of cloneset sizes. To study raw recombination free of thymic and clonal selection effects, out-of-frame nonproductive sequences were analyzed. In TCRdb, the public reads were trimmed at Q25 with fastp and aligned with MiXCR, with productive beta chains retained. Rows with one shared CDR3 protein collapse into an entry with the most common genes and DNA. The V and J calls and clone size come from TCRdb's table, not from the authors' own analysis. Here the sample has 220,000 or so distinct CDR3 sequences; around 6.6% occur a single time. 3% to 4.5% of the sample goes to the ten largest clones.

These data were also filed under a second study, of yellow fever vaccine responses in identical twins. Looking at the second paper: The authors reported that the T cell response to vaccination in identical twins appeared partly convergent and partly personalized. The study precisely tracked vaccine-responding T cell clones in identical twins.

What was sequenced was memory (CD45RO+) T cells sorted from blood. The label giving this sample's cell subset or site can be read as: CD45RO+ enriched T cells. The sequence was obtained from a woman between 18 and 30 years old in good health.

The DNA reads TGTGCCAGCAGTGAATCCCCGACTTTCTATGGCTACACCTTC. This encodes CASSESPTFYGYTF. The chain employs TRBV6-1 and TRBJ1-2, with no D gene named confidently. Relative to germline, V is 2 bases shorter and J is 4 bases shorter, with 11 bases between their ends. Via the germline V gene, CDR1 is MNHNS and CDR2 SASEGT. The CDR3 numbers 14 residues from cysteine through phenylalanine. Just the 42-base CDR3 DNA is kept, in frame starting at base 1.